The clone carrying this TCR beta chain has just a few counts. Its target is not known. PCR was performed using 60 Vbeta and 13 Jbeta primers. TCRdb's copy holds only in-frame clones and misses some; the assay was immunoSEQ multiplex PCR. The table includes roughly 280,000 clones, roughly 70% detected once. This entry comes from a study of cytomegalovirus exposure and HLA in healthy donors. Study-wide points: The study listed 150 to 200 cytomegalovirus-associated TCR beta chains. TCR beta sequences numbering roughly 18,000 were associated with HLA alleles at 0.05 false discovery rate in a later analysis. Relative to the approximately 630-donor mean, N-insertions were reportedly fewer in an Asian-associated ancestry cluster in a later analysis. Sequencing depth roughly uniform across donors was assumed in presence/absence analyses.

Germline V lookup: CDR1 MGHDK, CDR2 SYGVNS. The CDR3 contains 12 residues. The V and J ends lost 6 bases and 10 bases respectively, with 13 bases between them. The receptor's source is a female donor in good health and CMV-seronegative. The rearrangement joins TRBV25-1 to TRBJ1-3; D is ambiguous. Sequencing input: PBMCs. CDR3 coding DNA: TGTGCCAGCAGCGCCCGTGTCGGGACCATATATTTT. This translates into CASSARVGTIYF.